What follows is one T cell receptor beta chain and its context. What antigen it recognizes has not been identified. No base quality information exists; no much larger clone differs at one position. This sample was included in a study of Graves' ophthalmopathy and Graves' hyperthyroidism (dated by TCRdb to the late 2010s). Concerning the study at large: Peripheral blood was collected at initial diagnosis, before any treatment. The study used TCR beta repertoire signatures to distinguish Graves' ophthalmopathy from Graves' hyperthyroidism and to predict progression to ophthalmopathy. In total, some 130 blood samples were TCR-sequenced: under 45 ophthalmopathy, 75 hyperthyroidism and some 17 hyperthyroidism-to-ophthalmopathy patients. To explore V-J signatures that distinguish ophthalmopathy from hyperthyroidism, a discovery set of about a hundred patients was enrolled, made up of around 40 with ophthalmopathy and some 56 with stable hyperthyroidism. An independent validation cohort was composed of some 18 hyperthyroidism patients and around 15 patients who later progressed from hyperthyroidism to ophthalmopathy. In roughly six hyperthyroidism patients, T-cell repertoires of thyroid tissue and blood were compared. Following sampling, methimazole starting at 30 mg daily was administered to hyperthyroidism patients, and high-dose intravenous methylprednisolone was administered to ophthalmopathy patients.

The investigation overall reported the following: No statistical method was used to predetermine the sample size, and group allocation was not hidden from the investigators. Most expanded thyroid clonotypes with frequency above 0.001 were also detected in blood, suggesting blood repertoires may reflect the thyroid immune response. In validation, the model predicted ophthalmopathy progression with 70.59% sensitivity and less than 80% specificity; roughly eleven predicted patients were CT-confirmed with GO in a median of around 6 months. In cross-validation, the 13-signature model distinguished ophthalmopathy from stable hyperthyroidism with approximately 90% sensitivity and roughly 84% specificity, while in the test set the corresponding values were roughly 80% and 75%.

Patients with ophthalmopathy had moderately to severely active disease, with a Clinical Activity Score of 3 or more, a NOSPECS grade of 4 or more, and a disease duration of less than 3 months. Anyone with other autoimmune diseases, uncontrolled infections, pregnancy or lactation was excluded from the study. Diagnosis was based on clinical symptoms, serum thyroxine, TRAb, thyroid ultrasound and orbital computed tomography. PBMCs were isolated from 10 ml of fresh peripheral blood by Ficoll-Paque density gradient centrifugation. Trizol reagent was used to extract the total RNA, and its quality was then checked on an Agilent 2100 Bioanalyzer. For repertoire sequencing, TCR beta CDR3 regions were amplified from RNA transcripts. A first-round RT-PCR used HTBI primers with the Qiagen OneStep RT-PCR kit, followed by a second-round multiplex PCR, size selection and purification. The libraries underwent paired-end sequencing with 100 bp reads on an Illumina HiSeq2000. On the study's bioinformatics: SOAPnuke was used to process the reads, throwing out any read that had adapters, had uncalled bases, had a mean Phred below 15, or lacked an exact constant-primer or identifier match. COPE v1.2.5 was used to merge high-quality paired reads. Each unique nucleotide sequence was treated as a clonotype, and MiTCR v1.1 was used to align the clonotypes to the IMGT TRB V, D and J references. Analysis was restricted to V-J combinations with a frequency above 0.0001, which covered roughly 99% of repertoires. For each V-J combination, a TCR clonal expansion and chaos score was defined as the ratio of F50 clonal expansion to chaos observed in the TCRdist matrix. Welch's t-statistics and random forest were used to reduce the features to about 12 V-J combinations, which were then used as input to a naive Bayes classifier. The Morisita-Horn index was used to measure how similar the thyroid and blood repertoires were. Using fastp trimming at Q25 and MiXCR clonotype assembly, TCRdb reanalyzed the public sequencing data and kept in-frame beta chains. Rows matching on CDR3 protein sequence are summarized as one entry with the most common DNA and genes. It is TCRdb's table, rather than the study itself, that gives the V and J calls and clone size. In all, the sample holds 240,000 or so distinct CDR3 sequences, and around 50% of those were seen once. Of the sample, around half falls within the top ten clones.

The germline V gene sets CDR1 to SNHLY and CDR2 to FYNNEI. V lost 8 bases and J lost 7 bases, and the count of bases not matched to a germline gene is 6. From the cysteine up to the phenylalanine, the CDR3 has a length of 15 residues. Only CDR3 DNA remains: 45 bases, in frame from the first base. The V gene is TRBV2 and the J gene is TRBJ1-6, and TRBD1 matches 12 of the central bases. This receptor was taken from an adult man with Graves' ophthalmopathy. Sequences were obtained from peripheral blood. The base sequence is TGTGCCAGCGCCATAGGGACAGGGGGCAATTCACCCCTCCACTTT. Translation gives CASAIGTGGNSPLHF.